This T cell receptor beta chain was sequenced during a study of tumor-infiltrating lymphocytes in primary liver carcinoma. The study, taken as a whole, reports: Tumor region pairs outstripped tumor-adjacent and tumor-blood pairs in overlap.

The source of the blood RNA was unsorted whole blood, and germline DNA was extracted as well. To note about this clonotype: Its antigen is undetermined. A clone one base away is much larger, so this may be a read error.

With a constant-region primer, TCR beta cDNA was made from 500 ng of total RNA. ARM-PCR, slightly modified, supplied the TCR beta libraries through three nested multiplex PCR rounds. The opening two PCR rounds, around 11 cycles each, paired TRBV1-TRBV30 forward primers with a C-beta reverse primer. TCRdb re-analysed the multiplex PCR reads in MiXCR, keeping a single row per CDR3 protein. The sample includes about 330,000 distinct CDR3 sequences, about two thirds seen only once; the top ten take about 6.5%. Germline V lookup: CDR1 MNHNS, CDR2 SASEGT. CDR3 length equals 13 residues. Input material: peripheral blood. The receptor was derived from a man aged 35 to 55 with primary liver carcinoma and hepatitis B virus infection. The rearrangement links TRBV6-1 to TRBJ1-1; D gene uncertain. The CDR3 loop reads CAGSEVVGTEAFF. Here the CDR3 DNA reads TGTGCCGGCAGTGAAGTGGTCGGGACTGAAGCTTTCTTT.